This T cell receptor (beta chain) appears in the sequencing data of a study of cytomegalovirus exposure and HLA in healthy donors. Study-level information: The platform used for the 120 or so validation repertoires matched that of the approximately 640 first-cohort repertoires, a later analysis reported.

TCRdb's copy holds only in-frame clones and misses some; the assay was immunoSEQ multiplex PCR. Of some 110,000 clones detected, approximately 94% appear once; the ten largest clones hold under 1.5%. Note on this clone: Its specificity is not known.

General study results and limits: Reports indicated that the classifier achieved high specificity and sensitivity in diagnosing cytomegalovirus status.

Sequenced input: PBMCs. This clonotype was obtained from a woman between 18 and 29 years old in good health and CMV-seronegative.

The CDR3 spells CASSIFWQGNEKLFF. CDR3 DNA: TGTGCCAGTAGTATTTTCTGGCAGGGAAATGAAAAACTGTTTTTT. V gene TRBV19 combines with J gene TRBJ1-4, with D possibly being TRBD1 (5 bases). This CDR3 contains 15 residues. The V end was cut by 3 bases, the J end by 5 bases, with 13 bases between. In germline, CDR1 is LNHDA, CDR2 SQIVND (reference sequence).